This paragraph covers one TCR beta chain sequence. Methods used by the authors: Using reference gene primer amplification, nucleated cell counts were estimated. This table comes from immunoSEQ multiplex PCR, and its TCRdb copy is limited to in-frame clones, with some not included. That table is the source of V, J and clone size, and D and trimming were worked out from the DNA. The sample shows under 300,000 clones, roughly 91% of them seen only once. This entry belongs to a study of blood T cell repertoires in COVID-19. Study overall: The study drew acute and convalescent COVID-19 samples from the United States, Italy and Spain.

The germline V and J ends were trimmed by 0 bases and 0 bases, with 12 bases remaining between them. Germline CDR1 is MGHRA and CDR2 is YSYEKL. There are 17 residues in the CDR3. Participants, roughly 18 to 90 years old, spanned approximately 25 US areas. Donors were grouped by their self-reported clinical history. The receptor was isolated from a woman aged 60-75 years who had recovered from COVID-19. Sample: PBMCs or T cells enriched from blood (not recorded which). The chain employs TRBV4-1 and TRBJ2-1, with TRBD1 as a possible D gene (6 bases). The CDR3 nucleotides read TGCGCCAGCAGCCAAGATCCCAGGGGAAGCTCCTACAATGAGCAGTTCTTC. This encodes CASSQDPRGSSYNEQFF.